This entry lists 7 T cell receptor beta chains sequenced from one sample in a study of response to subunit inactivated influenza vaccine. TCRdb fed the RT-PCR reads into MiXCR, producing one record per CDR3 protein. The sample contains 500,000 to 550,000 distinct CDR3 sequences, approximately 7.8% of which appear only once. This material consisted of PBMCs from blood, taken 23 months after vaccination. The receptor source for this set is a man aged 45 to 70 who received an inactivated influenza vaccine.

This clonotype has more than one count but fewer than ten. The chain combines TRBV11-2 with TRBJ1-2; no reliable D call. The CDR3 is made up of 13 amino acids. Germline CDR1 reads SGHAT; CDR2 reads FQNNGV. Between the trimmed V and J ends, which lost 3 bases and 7 bases, there was a span of 12 bases. In DNA, the CDR3 is TGTGCCAGCAGCTTCCGGCCATCGGGTGGCTACACCTTC. Its protein is CASSFRPSGGYTF.

CDR3 region: CASSTQGAGEKLFF. In DNA form, the CDR3 reads TGTGCCAGCAGCACCCAGGGGGCGGGTGAAAAACTGTTTTTT. The rearrangement joins TRBV7-6 to TRBJ1-4; 8 bases align to TRBD1. The CDR3 runs 14 residues. The germline V gene has CDR1 SGHVS and CDR2 FNYEAQ. V was pared by 5 bases and J by 7 bases, with 6 bases of the junction left unmatched.

This clonotype has a count of ten or more. The chain combines TRBV3-1 with TRBJ1-5; D is ambiguous. Trimming removed 1 base from V and 5 bases from J, with 6 bases in between. In germline, CDR1 is LGHDT, CDR2 YNNKEL (reference sequence). The CDR3 extends over 13 amino acids. For the CDR3, the DNA is TGTGCCAGCAGCCAAGGAAGGGATCAGCCCCAGCATTTT. Its protein is CASSQGRDQPQHF.

This clonotype was seen repeatedly, ten times or more. V and J are TRBV20-1 and TRBJ1-5; tentative D call: TRBD1 (6 bases). Germline CDR1 is DFQATT and CDR2 is SNEGSKA (reference sequence). Trimming cost V 5 bases and J 0 bases, with 14 bases left between them. The CDR3 has 15 amino acids. CDR3 region: CSAHLQGYSNQPQHF. CDR3 sequence (DNA): TGCAGTGCTCACCTACAGGGTTATAGCAATCAGCCCCAGCATTTT.

This clonotype was seen a few times. The gene calls are TRBV28 and TRBJ2-7; no firm D call. CDR1 is MDHEN, CDR2 SYDVKM, per germline. V lost 8 bases, J lost 2 bases, and 10 bases lay in between. This CDR3 contains 12 residues. The chain's CDR3 is CASRSTTYEQYF. CDR3 sequence (DNA): TGTGCCAGCCGGTCAACGACCTACGAGCAGTACTTC.

In this sample, this clonotype turned up a few times. The rearrangement joins TRBV7-6 to TRBJ1-2; D is undetermined. Germline lookup yields CDR1 SGHVS and CDR2 FNYEAQ. The CDR3 is 17 amino acids. With 5 bases removed from V and 4 bases from J, the gap between germline ends came to 23 bases. CDR3 sequence reads: CASSPMPSGSNLYGYTF. The CDR3 DNA sequence: TGTGCCAGCAGCCCCATGCCGAGTGGCAGCAACCTCTATGGCTACACCTTC.

In its sample, this clonotype was seen many times. The V gene is TRBV5-1, the J gene TRBJ2-5; the D gene is possibly TRBD1 (5 bases). Trimming cost V 5 bases and J 2 bases, with 10 bases left between them. The CDR3 is 13 amino acids. Germline CDR1 SGHRS, CDR2 YFSETQ. CDR3 DNA sequence: TGCGCCAGCAGGGTAGGACAACAAGAGACCCAGTACTTC. Amino acid sequence: CASRVGQQETQYF.